The source of this T cell receptor beta chain is a study of cytomegalovirus exposure and HLA in healthy donors. In this sample, this clone turned up a few times. Antigen unknown. 13 Jbeta primers and 60 Vbeta primers were used for the PCR. Libraries were prepared by immunoSEQ multiplex PCR; TCRdb keeps only in-frame clonotypes and omits some of them. Of 150,000 to 200,000 clones in the sample, more than 75% were seen once. The junction had 10 bases not matched to a gene; V was cut back by 6 bases and J by 6 bases. The CDR3 spans 14 residues. Germline CDR1 and CDR2: SQVTM and ANQGSEA. Study-wide results and limits: Prior analysis indicated that the majority of TCR beta V segments exhibited productivity approximately 90% or approximately 30% of the time.

The receptor comes from a man aged 25-40 years in good health and CMV-seropositive. V gene TRBV29-1 combines with J gene TRBJ2-1; 8 bases map to TRBD1. The sequenced sample was PBMCs. In DNA, the CDR3 is TGCAGCGTCGAGACAGCGACAGGGGTCAATGAGCAGTTCTTC. This encodes CSVETATGVNEQFF.